This T cell receptor (beta chain) was observed in a study of shared clonotypes between healthy human individuals. The CDR3 is made up of 12 amino acids. V was cut by 6 bases and J by 3 bases, with 12 bases left in between. CDR1 and CDR2 from the germline V gene are GTSNPN and SVGIG (reference sequence). For this clone: Its specificity is unknown.

The study, taken as a whole, reports: Genetic and exposure-history diversity was limited by the few donors. Shared across a few donors were around 5% of the naive CD4 clonotypes.

DNA at 200 ng, roughly 30,000 T cell genomes, went into sorted-subset replicate PCRs. Produced via immunoSEQ multiplex PCR; TCRdb's table is partial and in-frame only. The table includes approximately 2.5 million clones, around nine tenths detected once. This clonotype was obtained from a young man in good health. The chain couples TRBV30 to TRBJ2-7; weak D call: TRBD2 (6 bases). The specimen was naive CD4+ T cells sorted from blood. Subset specified: CD45RA+ positively selected. The CDR3 loop reads CACQTSGYEQYF. CDR3 DNA sequence: TGTGCCTGCCAGACTAGTGGCTACGAGCAGTACTTC.